This TCR beta chain comes out of a study of beta chain features in type 1 diabetes. This clone was seen a handful of times. The same CDR3 can be traced to other DNA sequences in this sample. Germline V gene lookup returns CDR1 MNHNY and CDR2 SVGAGI (reference sequence). V shed 4 bases and J 1 base; nucleotides not matched to a gene: 5. The CDR3 extends over 15 amino acids. Expressed TCRB transcripts were sequenced, since all the RNA that had been isolated was reverse transcribed. Sequenced by immunoSEQ multiplex PCR; TCRdb stores in-frame clones only, minus some. Of about 150,000 clones in the sample, under 9.5% were seen once.

The rearrangement links TRBV6-6 to TRBJ1-1; 8 positions agree with TRBD1. The origin of this receptor is a man between 18 and 35 years old in good health. The source material was central memory CD4+ T cells from blood. In nucleotides, the CDR3 is TGTGCCAGCAGTTCAAATGACAGGGGGAACACTGAAGCTTTCTTT. It specifies CASSSNDRGNTEAFF.